This T cell receptor (beta chain) is from a study of regulatory T cells in long-lasting Graves disease. Findings and limits, study-wide: The persistent group shared around 2,700 public clonotypes, more than the approximately 930 shared by new patients.

Building of the TCR beta libraries involved iRepertoire HTBI primers and Arm-PCR of CDR3 regions. TCRdb reprocessed the multiplex PCR reads via MiXCR and lists one record per CDR3 protein. The sample has about 540,000 distinct CDR3 sequences, about 13% seen once. As for time point: newly diagnosed GD, antithyroid drugs for less than 3 months. PBMC RNA was the source of the TCR library. This clonotype was picked up a small number of times. Its antigen is undetermined. With 8 bases removed from V and 6 bases from J, the gap between germline ends came to 19 bases. CDR1 and CDR2 (germline): SNHLY, FYNNEI. The CDR3 contains 14 residues. The data were also submitted as part of a second study, on T cells in Graves' hyperthyroidism and ophthalmopathy.

The V and J genes are TRBV2 and TRBJ1-2; TRBD1 is a possible D gene (6 bases). The receptor comes from a man aged 25 to 45 with Graves disease. The sample was peripheral blood mononuclear cells (PBMCs), taken at new diagnosis, from a patient treated with antithyroid drugs. CDR3 nucleotide sequence: TGTGCCAGCGCCCGCGGAGGGGGAACCGATGGCTACACCTTC. This sequence encodes CASARGGGTDGYTF.